The rows below give T cell receptor beta chains drawn from one sample of a study of long-term antiretroviral therapy in people with HIV. Method: immunoSEQ multiplex PCR; TCRdb's copy keeps in-frame clones and lacks some. The sample records about 21,000 clones, less than 80% being singletons. The material was unsorted PBMCs, obtained 4.1 years after starting antiretroviral therapy. The receptors come from a woman in her forties with HIV. The CDR3 runs from the conserved cysteine through the conserved F or W. A D gene is named only where the DNA matches it firmly. Clone sizes are given selectively: once, few, many, or a class where the clone is expanded.

size | J | V | D | CDR3 | DNA
NA | TRBJ1-5 | TRBV2 | NA | CASSAAVIKERDHQPQHF | TGTGCCAGCAGCGCGGCAGTAATAAAGGAGAGGGATCATCAGCCCCAGCATTTT
NA | TRBJ2-2 | TRBV6-1 | NA | CASSLWGSNTGELFF | TGTGCCAGCAGCCTTTGGGGCTCTAACACCGGGGAGCTGTTTTTT
NA | TRBJ1-4 | TRBV5-4 | NA | CASSFGGAGSREKLFF | TGTGCCAGCAGCTTCGGAGGTGCAGGGTCTCGTGAAAAACTGTTTTTT
NA | TRBJ1-3 | TRBV7-2 | NA | CASSLAGGSGNTIYF | TGTGCCAGCAGCTTAGCGGGGGGCTCTGGAAACACCATATATTTT
NA | TRBJ2-7 | TRBV9 | NA | CASSVGATGEQYF | TGTGCCAGCAGCGTAGGGGCTACCGGCGAGCAGTACTTC
NA | TRBJ2-1 | TRBV7-2 | NA | CASSLVGALYNEQFF | TGTGCCAGCAGCTTAGTGGGGGCCCTATACAATGAGCAGTTCTTC
once | TRBJ2-3 | TRBV5-4 | TRBD1 | CASSPGQGQETSTDTQYF | TGTGCCAGCAGCCCTGGACAGGGACAGGAAACTAGCACAGATACGCAGTATTTT
NA | TRBJ1-2 | TRBV5-1 | NA | CASSFRFSYGYTF | TGCGCCAGCAGCTTCCGTTTTTCCTATGGCTACACCTTC
NA | TRBJ2-1 | TRBV11-1 | NA | CASTPRQGRWNEQFF | TGTGCCAGCACCCCTCGGCAGGGGAGATGGAATGAGCAGTTCTTC
NA | TRBJ2-7 | TRBV11-2 | NA | CASSYGSGNPPTYEQYF | TGTGCCAGCAGCTATGGCTCAGGGAATCCCCCTACCTACGAGCAGTACTTC
NA | TRBJ1-2 | TRBV19 | NA | CASSIGGMRQVPNYGYTF | TGTGCCAGTAGTATAGGGGGAATGCGACAGGTTCCAAACTATGGCTACACCTTC
NA | TRBJ2-1 | TRBV4-3 | TRBD2 | CASSQGLAGNNEQFF | TGCGCCAGCAGCCAGGGACTAGCGGGGAACAATGAGCAGTTCTTC
NA | TRBJ1-2 | TRBV7-2 | NA | CASSSGLRYGYTF | TGTGCCAGCAGCTCCGGACTTCGCTATGGCTACACCTTC
NA | TRBJ1-4 | TRBV7-8 | TRBD1 | CASSRPGQGNEKLFF | TGTGCCAGCAGCCGCCCCGGACAGGGTAATGAAAAACTGTTTTTT
once | TRBJ2-3 | TRBV7-2 | NA | CASSLNFRGNTDTQYF | TGTGCCAGCAGCTTAAATTTTCGGGGGAATACAGATACGCAGTATTTT
NA | TRBJ2-5 | TRBV7-9 | NA | CASIGRDTQETQYF | TGTGCCAGCATAGGGCGGGACACCCAAGAGACCCAGTACTTC
once | TRBJ1-1 | TRBV18 | NA | CASSQGHPNTEAFF | TGTGCCAGCTCACAGGGACACCCGAACACTGAAGCTTTCTTT
few | TRBJ1-2 | TRBV4-1 | NA | CASSQLTAHYGYTF | TGCGCCAGCAGCCAACTTACAGCCCACTATGGCTACACCTTC
few | TRBJ1-3 | TRBV6-5 | TRBD1 | CASSYSGGGNTIYF | TGTGCCAGCAGTTATTCAGGGGGCGGAAACACCATATATTTT
NA | TRBJ1-5 | TRBV30 | TRBD1 | CAWSTQGAQPQHF | TGTGCCTGGAGTACACAGGGGGCACAGCCCCAGCATTTT